Listed here are 8 T cell receptor beta chains from one sample, sequenced in a study of blood T cell repertoires in COVID-19. Method: immunoSEQ multiplex PCR; TCRdb's copy keeps in-frame clones and lacks some. The sample holds 70,000 to 100,000 clones, 88% seen once. Sequenced input: peripheral blood. Every receptor here comes from a woman aged 80 or over with acute or convalescent COVID-19.

The gene calls are TRBV7-9 and TRBJ2-1, with a weak D call TRBD2 (6 bases). V shed 1 base and J shed 0 bases, with 16 bases lying between them. CDR1 and CDR2 (germline): SEHNR, FQNEAQ (reference sequence). The CDR3 consists of 18 residues. The CDR3 nucleotides read TGTGCCAGCAGCTTAGAGGGCCGGCGGGGCAGCTCCTACAATGAGCAGTTCTTC. This translates into CASSLEGRRGSSYNEQFF.

CDR3 bases: TGTGCCAGCAGTGTCTTCAATGAGCAGTTCTTC. It is translated as CASSVFNEQFF. This chain uses TRBV2 with TRBJ2-1; D remains unclear. The V end was cut by 4 bases, the J end by 6 bases, with 4 bases between. CDR1 and CDR2 from the germline V gene are SNHLY and FYNNEI. The CDR3 has 11 amino acids.

This rearrangement joins TRBV5-4 to TRBJ1-1; D gene uncertain. The CDR3 extends over 14 amino acids. Trimming stripped 0 bases from V and 1 base from J, with 7 bases between. CDR1 and CDR2 from the germline V gene are SGHNT and YYREEE (reference sequence). The CDR3 DNA is TGTGCCAGCAGCTTGGTCGGAGGGAACACTGAAGCTTTCTTT. Its protein is CASSLVGGNTEAFF.

The rearrangement uses TRBV7-4 and TRBJ1-1; possible D gene TRBD1, 5 bases. This CDR3 contains 19 residues. Trimming shortened V by 1 base and J by 3 bases, and 24 bases separated the two germline ends. Germline CDR1 SGHVT, CDR2 SQSDAQ. DNA for the CDR3: TGTGCCAGCAGCTTAGTCGGGTGTGACCAGGGAAGACGAGACACTGAAGCTTTCTTT. This encodes CASSLVGCDQGRRDTEAFF.

V usage is TRBV27 and J usage is TRBJ1-2; 7 bases fit TRBD1. Germline values: CDR1 MNHEY, CDR2 SMNVEV (reference sequence). Trimming at V came to 6 bases and at J to 2 bases, leaving 6 bases not matched to a gene. The CDR3 is 14 amino acids. Written as DNA, the CDR3 is TGTGCCAGCAGCCGGACAGGAGAGAACTATGGCTACACCTTC. Translated: CASSRTGENYGYTF.

This clone was found once. The rearrangement uses TRBV24-1 and TRBJ2-7; 8 bases line up with TRBD1. The CDR3 extends over 14 amino acids. Germline V gene sequence: CDR1 KGHDR, CDR2 SFDVKD. J was trimmed by 2 bases and V by 5 bases; bases with no gene match: 4. This CDR3 is CATSAGTGAYEQYF. The CDR3 coding sequence is TGTGCCACCAGTGCCGGGACAGGCGCCTACGAGCAGTACTTC.

This chain links TRBV6-5 with TRBJ1-4, with 8 bases identical to TRBD1. Germline V lookup: CDR1 MNHEY, CDR2 SVGAGI. J gave up 5 bases and V 6 bases, and 8 bases lay outside the gene matches. CDR3 length: 15 amino acids. CDR3 loop: CASRVGQGRNEKLFF. Here the CDR3 DNA reads TGTGCCAGCAGAGTCGGACAGGGCAGGAATGAAAAACTGTTTTTT.

The CDR3 nucleotides are TGCGCCAGCAGCTATGGGACAGGGGCCCAAGAGACCCAGTACTTC. Translation: CASSYGTGAQETQYF. The gene calls are TRBV5-1 and TRBJ2-5; 10 positions match TRBD1. Germline V gives CDR1 SGHRS, CDR2 YFSETQ. The CDR3 extends over 15 amino acids. The V gene end was trimmed by 3 bases and the J gene end by 1 base; junction bases not matched to a gene: 3.